This TCR beta chain came from a study of cytomegalovirus exposure and HLA in healthy donors. The CDR3 has 13 residues. The germline gives CDR1 SEHNR, CDR2 FQNEAQ (reference sequence). The ends were cut back, 1 base at V and 14 bases at J, with 17 bases in the middle. As regards this clone: What it binds is not known.

General study results and limits: Being productive about 87% or about 30% of the time was typical of most TCR beta V segments in an earlier analysis. The likely explanation for a cluster of highly shared sequence variants was sequencing artifact. Through in vitro validation, a few CMV-associated chains were shown to be specific for CMV antigens. It emerged from a later analysis that several of the most significant clusters appeared to be linked to common viral pathogens.

The PCR ran on 60 Vbeta and 13 Jbeta primers. TCRdb's copy holds only in-frame clones and misses some; the assay was immunoSEQ multiplex PCR. The sample has about 120,000 clones; around 85% are singletons. The clonotype comes from a man aged 30 to 39 in good health and CMV-seronegative. Sequenced: PBMCs. The gene calls are TRBV7-9 and TRBJ1-2; D is possibly TRBD1 (5 bases). In DNA form, the CDR3 reads TGTGCCAGCAGCTTAGGAGCTGCAGGGAATGATACCTTC. Its translation: CASSLGAAGNDTF.